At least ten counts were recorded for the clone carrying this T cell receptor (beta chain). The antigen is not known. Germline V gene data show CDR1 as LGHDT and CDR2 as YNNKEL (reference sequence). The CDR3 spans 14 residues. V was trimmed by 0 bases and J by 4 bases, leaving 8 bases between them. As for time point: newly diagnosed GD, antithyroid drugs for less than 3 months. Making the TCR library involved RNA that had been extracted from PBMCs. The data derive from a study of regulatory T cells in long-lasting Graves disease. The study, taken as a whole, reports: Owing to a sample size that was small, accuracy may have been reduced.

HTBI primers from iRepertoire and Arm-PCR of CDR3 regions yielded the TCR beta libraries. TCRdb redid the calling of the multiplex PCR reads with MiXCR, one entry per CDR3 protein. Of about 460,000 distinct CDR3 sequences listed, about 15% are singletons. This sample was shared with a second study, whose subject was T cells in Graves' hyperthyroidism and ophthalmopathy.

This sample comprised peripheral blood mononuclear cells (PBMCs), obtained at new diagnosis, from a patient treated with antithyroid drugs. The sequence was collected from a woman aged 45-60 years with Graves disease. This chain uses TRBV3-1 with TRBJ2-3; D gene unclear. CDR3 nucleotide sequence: TGTGCCAGCAGCCAAGATCGACTCCCAGATACGCAGTATTTT. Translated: CASSQDRLPDTQYF.